This TCR beta chain was retrieved from a study of metastatic and nonmetastatic thyroid tumors. At the level of the study: It was across blood and tumor or nodule tissue from malignant and benign thyroid patients that repertoires were compared.

Original processing methods: Using the CDR3 differences seen across clinicopathological groups, the authors built a distant-metastasis classifier for papillary thyroid cancer, which was meant to discriminate distant-metastatic patients. TCRdb re-processed the PCR reads through MiXCR. For this entry, the V and J calls and clone size follow TCRdb and not the study's own pipeline. The top ten hold 15% to 20% of the sample, which has 20,000 to 25,000 clones, around a sixth seen once. Study findings and constraints: Malignant thyroid tumors reportedly had TCR beta diversity that was significantly higher than in benign nodules, in blood and tumor.

By frequency in the sample, this clone is medium-sized. The antigen remains undetermined. V shed 2 bases and J shed 3 bases, with 8 bases lying between them. Germline CDR1 reads MNHNS; CDR2 reads SASEGT. The CDR3 has 13 amino acids. Patients underwent thyroid surgery, and none had received any treatment before it. What was sequenced was blood. The genes are TRBV6-1 and TRBJ2-7; D remains unclear. This clonotype was sampled from a female donor with papillary thyroid cancer or a benign thyroid nodule (not recorded which). Some clones in this sample may be carry-over from other donors' samples. CDR3 nucleotides: TGTGCCAGCAGTGAACGAAGTTTCTACGAGCAGTACTTC. Encoded protein: CASSERSFYEQYF.